This entry is about one T cell receptor (beta chain). Its cognate antigen is unknown. This sample stems from a study of identical twins. Study-level findings and limits: Insertions were reduced in abundant cord blood beta clonotypes but not in memory repertoires.

TCRdb passed the 5' RACE reads through MiXCR, listing each CDR3 protein once. The table includes around 240,000 distinct CDR3 sequences, 7% detected once. J was trimmed by 4 bases and V by 4 bases; bases with no gene match: 13. Germline CDR1 MNHNS, CDR2 SASEGT. This CDR3 is built from 18 residues. These same records also appear under a second study, on yellow fever vaccine responses in identical twins.

The clonotype originates from a woman under 30 in good health. The material sequenced was memory (CD45RO+) T cells sorted from blood. The chain is built from TRBV6-1 and TRBJ2-1; TRBD1 matches 10 bases. The CDR3 nucleotides read TGTGCCAGCAGTGTCCAAAATTATCCGGGACAGGGGTACAATGAGCAGTTCTTC. Translated: CASSVQNYPGQGYNEQFF.